The present TCR beta chain was sequenced within a study of shared clonotypes between healthy human individuals. For the study at large: Per-donor plates numbered three CD4 naive, three CD4 memory, two CD8 naive and one CD8 memory.

CD45RO-negative cells were positively selected for CCR7, leaving out terminally differentiated effector memory CD45RA+ cells. Donors comprised only Caucasian adults living in Nashville, Tennessee. As for this clone: Its antigen remains unknown.

Trimming pared 2 bases from V and 5 bases from J, leaving 12 bases between. The V gene's germline CDR1 is SGHTA and CDR2 FQGTGA. CDR3 length equals 15 residues. Broader study findings: Among donors, sharing of clonotypes was expected to be affected by sequencing depth. Specimens sampled were limited to blood, with tissue repertoires likely differing.

Libraries were prepared by immunoSEQ multiplex PCR; TCRdb keeps only in-frame clonotypes and omits some of them. The table includes about 2.1 million clones, 80% to 95% detected once. The sample consisted of naive CD8+ T cells from PBMCs. This sequence joins TRBV7-3 and TRBJ2-2; D unresolved. This TCR was recovered from a man between 18 and 29 years old in good health. Some clones in this sample may be carry-over from other donors' samples. DNA for the CDR3: TGTGCCAGCAGCTTAGACGACCTGAGGACCGGGGAGCTGTTTTTT. It is translated as CASSLDDLRTGELFF.